These 22 T cell receptor beta chains were sequenced from one sample in a study of T cell responses to AZD1222 COVID-19 vaccine. Sequencing used immunoSEQ multiplex PCR; TCRdb keeps in-frame clones, though not all of them. The table includes approximately 68,000 clones, around 89% detected once. The input for sequencing was peripheral blood, taken 28 days after the second dose of the MenACWY control vaccine. The receptors were gathered from an adult who received the MenACWY meningococcal vaccine as a control.

The gene calls are TRBV6-5 and TRBJ1-1; D is unclear. Trimming pared 6 bases from V and 2 bases from J, leaving 10 bases between. In germline, CDR1 is MNHEY, CDR2 SVGAGI. There are 13 residues in the CDR3. In nucleotides, the CDR3 is TGTGCCAGCAGCCGCTCTCGAAACACTGAAGCTTTCTTT. This encodes CASSRSRNTEAFF.

The chain has TRBV12-3 or TRBV12-4 and TRBJ2-7; no reliable D call. The CDR3 loop spans 13 amino acids. V was shortened by 8 bases and J by 2 bases, with 13 bases between the two germline ends. The CDR3 coding sequence is TGTGCCAGCCCCCCAGCAGGAGCCTACGAGCAGTACTTC. The encoded protein is CASPPAGAYEQYF.

The V and J genes are TRBV21-1 and TRBJ2-3; the D segment call TRBD2 is taken from the table without a DNA check. TRBV21-1 is flagged as a pseudogene. This CDR3 is built from 16 residues. CDR3 in DNA: TGTGCCAGCAGCAAAGAGAGGGAATCACGCACAGATACGCAGTATTTT. This encodes CASSKERESRTDTQYF.

The V and J genes are TRBV9 and TRBJ2-7; 7 nucleotides line up with TRBD2. V gave up 0 bases and J gave up 1 base; unmatched junction bases: 10. The CDR3 has 17 residues. Germline values: CDR1 SGDLS, CDR2 YYNGEE. The CDR3 region is CASSVAPSGLGSYEQYF. CDR3 in DNA: TGTGCCAGCAGCGTAGCTCCTAGCGGCCTGGGTTCCTACGAGCAGTACTTC.

This clone was picked up a small number of times. The chain links TRBV29-1 to TRBJ1-2; D is possibly TRBD1 (5 bases). V was pared by 7 bases and J by 4 bases, with 13 bases between. Germline assignment: CDR1 SQVTM and CDR2 ANQGSEA. The CDR3 totals 12 residues. This CDR3 reads CSGQSDIYGYTF. The CDR3 DNA follows: TGCAGCGGCCAATCGGACATCTATGGCTACACCTTC.

The chain carries TRBV4-1 and TRBJ1-1, with D unresolved. V was cut by 1 base and J by 5 bases, with 5 bases left in between. Germline-derived CDR1 and CDR2 are MGHRA and YSYEKL. The length of the CDR3 is 12 residues. CDR3 in DNA: TGCGCCAGCAGCCAAGGAGAAACTGAAGCTTTCTTT. Translating gives CASSQGETEAFF.

This clone was detected a few times. This chain joins TRBV18 and TRBJ1-5; 8 nucleotides agree with TRBD1. The CDR3 spans 14 residues. J gave up 3 bases and V 6 bases, and 4 bases lay outside the gene matches. Per germline, CDR1 KGHSH and CDR2 LQKENI. The CDR3 sequence: CASSGGQDNQPQHF. CDR3 in DNA: TGTGCCAGCTCGGGGGGACAGGACAATCAGCCCCAGCATTTT.

The CDR3 protein is CASSLGRTSGNTIYF. CDR3 nucleotides: TGTGCCAGCAGCTTAGGACGTACGTCTGGAAACACCATATATTTT. This chain connects TRBV7-8 to TRBJ1-3; D unresolved. V gave up 1 base and J gave up 1 base, with 8 bases separating them. The CDR3 runs to 15 residues. The V gene's germline CDR1 is SGHVS and CDR2 FQNEAQ.

J is TRBJ2-1 and V is TRBV27; 8 bases are a match to TRBD2. Germline V gene data show CDR1 as MNHEY and CDR2 as SMNVEV (reference sequence). CDR3 length equals 14 residues. The ends lost 4 bases at V and 9 bases at J; junction bases unmatched: 8. The CDR3 bases are TGTGCCAGCAGTTCAACTAGCGGCAGGGGTGAGCAGTTCTTC. It yields the protein CASSSTSGRGEQFF.

This clone was detected only a few times. This chain uses TRBV18 with TRBJ2-7; D is undetermined. The CDR3 contains 13 residues. Germline assignment: CDR1 KGHSH and CDR2 LQKENI. Trimming took 5 bases from V and 3 from J, leaving 11 bases between them. The CDR3 DNA is TGTGCCAGCTCATTCAGGACCAACTACGAGCAGTACTTC. This sequence encodes CASSFRTNYEQYF.

This clone has a single count. The rearrangement links TRBV3-1 (or the pseudogene TRBV3-2) to TRBJ2-5; D gene uncertain. Germline values: CDR1 LGHDT, CDR2 YNNKEL (reference sequence). Trimming shortened V by 8 bases and J by 4 bases, and 26 bases separated the two germline ends. There are 17 residues in the CDR3. CDR3 bases: TGTGCCAGCGCGGCTCGTAACGGGCCAGGTGATGGAGAGACCCAGTACTTC. This encodes CASAARNGPGDGETQYF.

The gene calls are TRBV20-1 and TRBJ2-5; 7 positions match TRBD1. CDR3 length: 13 residues. Trimming removed 3 bases from V and 5 bases from J; junction bases left unmatched: 6. Germline loops: CDR1 DFQATT, CDR2 SNEGSKA (reference sequence). CDR3 in DNA: TGCAGTGCTAGTCGGACAGGCGTCGAGACCCAGTACTTC. It specifies CSASRTGVETQYF.

This chain joins TRBV7-9 and TRBJ2-7; TRBD2 aligns across 14 bases. CDR1 and CDR2 from the germline V gene are SEHNR and FQNEAQ (reference sequence). Germline trimming cut 4 bases from V and 0 bases from J; bases unmatched to any gene: 11. CDR3 length: 19 residues. The CDR3 loop reads CASSSGGTGLAGGSYEQYF. CDR3 coding DNA: TGTGCCAGCAGCTCCGGCGGGACAGGACTAGCGGGGGGCTCCTACGAGCAGTACTTC.

The chain combines TRBV2 with TRBJ2-4; D ambiguous. This CDR3 region has 13 residues. V lost 9 bases to trimming and J lost 6 bases, with 15 bases between them. Germline CDR1 SNHLY, CDR2 FYNNEI. CDR3 DNA sequence: TGTGCCAGTTGGGCCGCCCGGAGAAACATTCAGTACTTC. Protein: CASWAARRNIQYF.

The chain carries TRBV6-5 and TRBJ1-2; no reliable D call. CDR1 is MNHEY, CDR2 SVGAGI, per germline. The CDR3 consists of 14 residues. Trimming cost V 6 bases and J 6 bases, with 17 bases left between them. This chain's CDR3 is CASRLMEGSDGYTF. The CDR3 nucleotides are TGTGCCAGCAGGCTTATGGAGGGCTCCGATGGCTACACCTTC.

For the CDR3, the DNA is TGTGCCAGCAGTACCCCAGGGCGGTCACCCCTCCACTTT. Amino acids: CASSTPGRSPLHF. V and J are TRBV27 and TRBJ1-6, with D possibly TRBD1 on 5 matching bases. In germline, CDR1 is MNHEY, CDR2 SMNVEV (reference sequence). Between the trimmed V and J ends, which lost 5 bases and 10 bases, there was a span of 12 bases. The CDR3 loop spans 13 amino acids.

The V call is TRBV7-3, the J call TRBJ2-1; D might be TRBD1 (6 bases). Per the germline V gene, CDR1 is SGHTA and CDR2 is FQGTGA. V was pared by 5 bases and J by 6 bases, with 11 bases between. This CDR3 is built from 13 residues. The CDR3 loop is CASSLTGGNEQFF. The DNA of the CDR3 is TGTGCCAGCAGCCTGACAGGAGGCAATGAGCAGTTCTTC.

This sequence joins TRBV19 and TRBJ2-1; D is ambiguous. CDR3 size: 15 residues. Germline loops: CDR1 LNHDA, CDR2 SQIVND (reference sequence). Deletions cut 9 bases from V and 5 bases from J, with 20 bases between. Here the CDR3 DNA reads TGTGCCAGCTCCGCCAACATGGAAGAAGACAATGAGCAGTTCTTC. It codes for CASSANMEEDNEQFF.

The chain combines TRBV7-8 with TRBJ1-1, with unresolved D. CDR3 length: 15 residues. V gave up 5 bases and J gave up 4 bases, with 17 bases separating them. The germline CDR1 and CDR2 sequences are SGHVS and FQNEAQ. CDR3 DNA sequence: TGTGCCAGCAGCCCTTTATCTCCCCGTGGCACTGAAGCTTTCTTT. Protein: CASSPLSPRGTEAFF.

The chain has TRBV29-1 and TRBJ2-7, with unresolved D. V lost 4 bases and J 6 bases, leaving 10 bases between the germline ends. The CDR3 contains 11 residues. CDR1 is SQVTM and CDR2 is ANQGSEA in the germline V gene. CDR3 in DNA: TGCAGCGTTGGTTCGTACGGCGAGCAGTACTTC. Protein sequence: CSVGSYGEQYF.

The rearrangement uses TRBV10-1 and TRBJ2-1; no clear D gene. The CDR3 consists of 13 residues. Germline V CDR1 and CDR2: WNHNN, SYGVQD (reference sequence). Trimming took off 0 bases at V and 6 bases at J, with 6 bases between the two ends. CDR3 nucleotide sequence: TGCGCCAGCAGTGAGTCCGGAGTCAATGAGCAGTTCTTC. This codes for CASSESGVNEQFF.

This clone has only a few counts. The gene calls are TRBV7-9 and TRBJ2-5, with TRBD2 as a possible D gene (5 bases). CDR3 length: 16 residues. The V gene lost 5 bases and the J gene lost 1 base, with 17 bases spanning the gap. Germline CDR1 reads SEHNR; CDR2 reads FQNEAQ (reference sequence). The CDR3 spells CASSTLAKGPQETQYF. Written as DNA, the CDR3 is TGTGCCAGCAGCACCCTAGCAAAAGGGCCCCAAGAGACCCAGTACTTC.